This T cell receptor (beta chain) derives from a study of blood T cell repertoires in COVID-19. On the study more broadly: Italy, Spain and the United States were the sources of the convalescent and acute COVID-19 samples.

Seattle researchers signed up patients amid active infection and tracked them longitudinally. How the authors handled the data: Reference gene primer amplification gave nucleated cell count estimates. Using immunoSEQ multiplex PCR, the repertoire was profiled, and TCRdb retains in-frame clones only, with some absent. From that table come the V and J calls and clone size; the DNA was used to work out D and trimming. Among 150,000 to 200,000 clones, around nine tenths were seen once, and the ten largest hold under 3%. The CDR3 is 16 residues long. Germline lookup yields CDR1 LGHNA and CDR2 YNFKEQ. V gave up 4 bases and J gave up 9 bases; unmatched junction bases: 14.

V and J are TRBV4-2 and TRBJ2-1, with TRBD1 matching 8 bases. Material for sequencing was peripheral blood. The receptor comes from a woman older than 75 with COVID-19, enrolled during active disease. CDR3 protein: CASSPRTGSRDGEQFF. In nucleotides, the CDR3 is TGTGCCAGCAGCCCGCGGACAGGGTCGAGGGATGGTGAGCAGTTCTTC.